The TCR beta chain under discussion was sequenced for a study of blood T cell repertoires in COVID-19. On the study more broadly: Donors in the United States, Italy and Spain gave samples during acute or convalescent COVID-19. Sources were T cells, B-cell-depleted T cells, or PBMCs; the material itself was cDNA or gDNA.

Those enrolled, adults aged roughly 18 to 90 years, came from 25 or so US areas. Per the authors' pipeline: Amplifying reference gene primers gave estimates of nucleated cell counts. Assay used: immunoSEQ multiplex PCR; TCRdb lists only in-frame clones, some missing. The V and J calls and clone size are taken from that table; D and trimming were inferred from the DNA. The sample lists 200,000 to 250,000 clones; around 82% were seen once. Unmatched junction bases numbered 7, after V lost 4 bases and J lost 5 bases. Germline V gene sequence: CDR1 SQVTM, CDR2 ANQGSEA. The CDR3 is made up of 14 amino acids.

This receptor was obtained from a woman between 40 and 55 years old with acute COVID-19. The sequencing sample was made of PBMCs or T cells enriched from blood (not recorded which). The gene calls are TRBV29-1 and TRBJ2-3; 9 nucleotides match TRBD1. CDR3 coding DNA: TGCAGCGTTGCAAAGGGACAGGGATTAGATACGCAGTATTTT. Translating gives CSVAKGQGLDTQYF.